This TCR beta chain was recorded in a study of blood T cell repertoires in COVID-19. Whole-study context: Sites in the United States, Italy and Spain provided acute and convalescent COVID-19 samples. T cells, B-cell-depleted T cells, or PBMCs supplied cDNA or gDNA.

This CDR3 spans 17 amino acids. V was pared by 8 bases and J by 1 base, with 9 bases of the junction left unmatched. CDR1 SGHDN and CDR2 FVKESK come from the germline V gene. The method was immunoSEQ multiplex PCR; TCRdb's version includes in-frame clones alone and lacks a portion of them. The sample lists 140,000 or so clones; 80% to 85% were seen once. The specimen was peripheral blood. The TCR comes from a human donor in a cohort sampled during active COVID-19. The chain joins TRBV14 to TRBJ2-2, with 11 bases identical to TRBD1. The CDR3 sequence: CASSGTGGGWNTGELFF. The DNA of the CDR3 is TGTGCCAGCTCCGGGACAGGGGGAGGATGGAACACCGGGGAGCTGTTTTTT.